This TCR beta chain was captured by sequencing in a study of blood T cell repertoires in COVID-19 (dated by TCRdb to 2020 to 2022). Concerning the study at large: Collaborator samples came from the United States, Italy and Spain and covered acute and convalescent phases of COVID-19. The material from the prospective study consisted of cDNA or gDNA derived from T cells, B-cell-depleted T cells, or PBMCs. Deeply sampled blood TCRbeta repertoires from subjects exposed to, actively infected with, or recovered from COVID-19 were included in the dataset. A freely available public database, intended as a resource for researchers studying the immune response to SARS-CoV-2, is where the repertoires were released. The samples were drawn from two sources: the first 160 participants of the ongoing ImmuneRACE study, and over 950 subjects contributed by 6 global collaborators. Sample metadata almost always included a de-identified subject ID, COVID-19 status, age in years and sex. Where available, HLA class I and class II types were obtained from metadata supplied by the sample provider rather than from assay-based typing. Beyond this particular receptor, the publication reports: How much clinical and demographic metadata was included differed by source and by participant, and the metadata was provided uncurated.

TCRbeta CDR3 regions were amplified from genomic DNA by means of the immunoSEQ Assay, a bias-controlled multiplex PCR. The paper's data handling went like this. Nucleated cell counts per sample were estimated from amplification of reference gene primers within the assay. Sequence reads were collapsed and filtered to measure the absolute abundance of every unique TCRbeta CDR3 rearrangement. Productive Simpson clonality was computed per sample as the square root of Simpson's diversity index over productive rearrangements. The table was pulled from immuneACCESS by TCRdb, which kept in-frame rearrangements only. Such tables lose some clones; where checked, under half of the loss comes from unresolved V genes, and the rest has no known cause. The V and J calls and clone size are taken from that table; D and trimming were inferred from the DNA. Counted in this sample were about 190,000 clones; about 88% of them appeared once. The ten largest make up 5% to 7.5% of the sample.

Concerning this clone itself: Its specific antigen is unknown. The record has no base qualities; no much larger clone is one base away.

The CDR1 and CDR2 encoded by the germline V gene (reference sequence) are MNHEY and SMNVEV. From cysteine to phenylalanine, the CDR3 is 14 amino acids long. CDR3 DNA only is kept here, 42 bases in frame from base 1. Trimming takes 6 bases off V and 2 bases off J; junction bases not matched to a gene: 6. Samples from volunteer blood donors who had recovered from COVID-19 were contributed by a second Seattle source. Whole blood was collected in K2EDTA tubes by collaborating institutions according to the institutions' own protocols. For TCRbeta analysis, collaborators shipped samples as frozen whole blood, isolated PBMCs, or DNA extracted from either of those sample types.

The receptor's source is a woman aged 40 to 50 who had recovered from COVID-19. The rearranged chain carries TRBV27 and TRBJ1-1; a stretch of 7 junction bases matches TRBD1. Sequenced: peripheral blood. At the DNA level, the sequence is TGTGCCAGCAGGAGGGGGCAGGATAACACTGAAGCTTTCTTT. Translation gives CASRRGQDNTEAFF.